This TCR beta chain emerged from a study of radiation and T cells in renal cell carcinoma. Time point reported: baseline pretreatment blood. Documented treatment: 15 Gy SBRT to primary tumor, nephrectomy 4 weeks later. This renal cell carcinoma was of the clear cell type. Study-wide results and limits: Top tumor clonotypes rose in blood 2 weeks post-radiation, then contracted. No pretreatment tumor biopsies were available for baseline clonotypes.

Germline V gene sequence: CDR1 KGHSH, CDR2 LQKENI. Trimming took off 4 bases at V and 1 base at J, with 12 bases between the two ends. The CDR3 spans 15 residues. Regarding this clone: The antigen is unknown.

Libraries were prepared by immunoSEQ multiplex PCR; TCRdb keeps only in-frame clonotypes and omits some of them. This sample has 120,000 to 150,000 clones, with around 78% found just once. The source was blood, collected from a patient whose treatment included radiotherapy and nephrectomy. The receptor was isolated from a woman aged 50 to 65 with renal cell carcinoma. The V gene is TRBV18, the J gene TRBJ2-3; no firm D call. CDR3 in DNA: TGTGCCAGCTCACGGGGTGTAGGAGGCACAGATACGCAGTATTTT. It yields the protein CASSRGVGGTDTQYF.